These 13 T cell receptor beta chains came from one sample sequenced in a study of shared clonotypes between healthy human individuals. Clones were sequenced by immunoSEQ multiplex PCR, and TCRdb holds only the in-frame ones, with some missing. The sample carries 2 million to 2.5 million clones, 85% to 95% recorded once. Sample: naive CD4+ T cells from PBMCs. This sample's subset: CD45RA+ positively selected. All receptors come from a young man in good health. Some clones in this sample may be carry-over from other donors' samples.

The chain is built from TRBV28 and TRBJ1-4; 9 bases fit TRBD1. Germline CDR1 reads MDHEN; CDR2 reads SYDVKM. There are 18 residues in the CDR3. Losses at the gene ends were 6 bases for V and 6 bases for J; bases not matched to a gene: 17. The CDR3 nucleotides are TGTGCCAGCAGCTCCACCGGGACAGGGATTCGGAGGGATGAAAAACTGTTTTTT. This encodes CASSSTGTGIRRDEKLFF.

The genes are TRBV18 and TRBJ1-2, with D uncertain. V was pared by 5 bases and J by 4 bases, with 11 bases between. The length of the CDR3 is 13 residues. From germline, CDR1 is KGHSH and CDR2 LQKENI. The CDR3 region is CASSSGVLYGYTF. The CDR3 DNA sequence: TGTGCCAGCTCATCTGGGGTCCTCTATGGCTACACCTTC.

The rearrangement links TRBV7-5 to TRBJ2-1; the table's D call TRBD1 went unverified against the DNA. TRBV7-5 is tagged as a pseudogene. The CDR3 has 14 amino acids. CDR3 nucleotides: TGTGTCAGAAGCTCCCCAGGGGGAAGGAATGAGCAGTTCTTC. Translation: CVRSSPGGRNEQFF.

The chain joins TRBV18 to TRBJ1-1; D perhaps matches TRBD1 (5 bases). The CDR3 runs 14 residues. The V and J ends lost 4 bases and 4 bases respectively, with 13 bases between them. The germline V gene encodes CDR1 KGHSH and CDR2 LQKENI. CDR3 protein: CASSLNRDPTEAFF. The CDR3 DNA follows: TGTGCCAGCTCACTTAACCGGGACCCCACTGAAGCTTTCTTT.

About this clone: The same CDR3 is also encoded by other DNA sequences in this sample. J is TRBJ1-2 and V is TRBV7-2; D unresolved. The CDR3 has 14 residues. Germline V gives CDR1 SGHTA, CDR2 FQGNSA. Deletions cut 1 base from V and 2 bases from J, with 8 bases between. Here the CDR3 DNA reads TGTGCCAGCAGCTTAGAATCGGGGAACTATGGCTACACCTTC. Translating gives CASSLESGNYGYTF.

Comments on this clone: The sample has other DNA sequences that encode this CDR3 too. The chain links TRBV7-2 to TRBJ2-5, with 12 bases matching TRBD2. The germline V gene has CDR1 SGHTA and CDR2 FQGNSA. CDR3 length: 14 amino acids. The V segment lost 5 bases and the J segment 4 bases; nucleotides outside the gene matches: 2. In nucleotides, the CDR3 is TGTGCCAGCAGCCGGACTAGCGGGATAGAGACCCAGTACTTC. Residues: CASSRTSGIETQYF.

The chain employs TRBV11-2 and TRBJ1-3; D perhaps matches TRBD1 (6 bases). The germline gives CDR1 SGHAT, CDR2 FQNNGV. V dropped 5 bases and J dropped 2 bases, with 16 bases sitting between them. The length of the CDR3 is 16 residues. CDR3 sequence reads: CASSQPGQRTGNTIYF. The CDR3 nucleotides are TGTGCCAGCAGCCAGCCCGGACAGAGGACTGGAAACACCATATATTTT. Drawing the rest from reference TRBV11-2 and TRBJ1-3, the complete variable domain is EAGVAQSPRYKIIEKRQSVAFWCNPISGHATLYWYQQILGQGPKLLIQFQNNGVVDDSQLPKDRFSAERLKGVDSTLKIQPAKLEDSAVYLCASSQPGQRTGNTIYFGEGSWLTVV.

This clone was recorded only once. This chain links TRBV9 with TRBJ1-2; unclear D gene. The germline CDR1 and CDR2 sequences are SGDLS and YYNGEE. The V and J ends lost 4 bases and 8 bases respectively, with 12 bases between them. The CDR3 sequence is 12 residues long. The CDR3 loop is CASSPREGGYTF. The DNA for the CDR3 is TGTGCCAGCAGCCCTCGTGAGGGCGGCTACACCTTC.

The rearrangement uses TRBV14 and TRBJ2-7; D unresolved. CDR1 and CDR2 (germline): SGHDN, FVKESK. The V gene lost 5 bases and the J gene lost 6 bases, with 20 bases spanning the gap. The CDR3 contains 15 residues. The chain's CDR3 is CASSAGGVGVSEQYF. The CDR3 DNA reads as TGTGCCAGCAGCGCCGGCGGAGTTGGTGTCTCCGAGCAGTACTTC.

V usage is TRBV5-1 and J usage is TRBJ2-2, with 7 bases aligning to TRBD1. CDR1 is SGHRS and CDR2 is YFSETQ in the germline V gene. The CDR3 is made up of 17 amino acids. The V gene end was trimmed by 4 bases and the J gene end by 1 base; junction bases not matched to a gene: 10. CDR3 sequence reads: CASSATRGLGNTGELFF. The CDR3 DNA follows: TGCGCCAGCAGCGCTACTAGGGGGCTTGGGAACACCGGGGAGCTGTTTTTT.

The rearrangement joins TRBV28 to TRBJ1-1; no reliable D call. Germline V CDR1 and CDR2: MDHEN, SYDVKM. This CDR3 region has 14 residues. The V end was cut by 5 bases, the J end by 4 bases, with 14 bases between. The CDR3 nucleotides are TGTGCCAGCAGTCCCGTGGGTGGTGGCACTGAAGCTTTCTTT. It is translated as CASSPVGGGTEAFF.

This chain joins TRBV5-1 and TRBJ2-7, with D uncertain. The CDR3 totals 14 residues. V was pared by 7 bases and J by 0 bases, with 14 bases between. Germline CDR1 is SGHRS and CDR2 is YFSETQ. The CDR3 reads CASRSSVSSYEQYF. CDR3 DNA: TGCGCCAGCCGCTCGAGTGTAAGCTCCTACGAGCAGTACTTC.

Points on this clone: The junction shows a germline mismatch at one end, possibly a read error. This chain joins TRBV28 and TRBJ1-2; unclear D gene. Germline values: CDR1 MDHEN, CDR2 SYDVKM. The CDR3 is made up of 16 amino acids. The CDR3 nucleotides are TGTGCCAGCACCCCCTCGTCGACCCCTTCTAATTATGGCTACACCTTC. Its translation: CASTPSSTPSNYGYTF.